Each of the 17 T cell receptor beta chains below was sequenced from the same sample in a study of blood T cell repertoires in COVID-19. The data were produced by immunoSEQ multiplex PCR, yet TCRdb's version contains in-frame clones alone and is incomplete. This table holds more than 65,000 clones, 82% found once. The sequenced sample was peripheral blood. These receptors were collected from a woman older than 75 with acute or convalescent COVID-19.

This chain connects TRBV6-4 to TRBJ2-3; unclear D gene. CDR3 length: 14 amino acids. Germline CDR1 MRHNA, CDR2 SNTAGT. The germline V and J ends were trimmed by 6 bases and 0 bases, with 10 bases remaining between them. CDR3 sequence: CASSPGFSTDTQYF. The CDR3 DNA reads as TGTGCCAGCAGCCCAGGATTTAGCACAGATACGCAGTATTTT.

The V and J genes are TRBV2 and TRBJ2-7, with 8 bases lining up with TRBD1. Trimming took 2 bases from V and 6 from J; bases not matched to a gene: 9. The CDR3 has 15 residues. Per germline, CDR1 SNHLY and CDR2 FYNNEI. The CDR3 reads CASSEQTDRGLEQYF. The CDR3 DNA reads TGTGCCAGCAGTGAACAGACCGACAGGGGCCTCGAGCAGTACTTC. Complete variable domain (other parts from reference TRBV2 and TRBJ2-7): EPEVTQTPSHQVTQMGQEVILRCVPISNHLYFYWYRQILGQKVEFLVSFYNNEISEKSEIFDDQFSVERPDGSNFTLKIRSTKLEDSAMYFCASSEQTDRGLEQYFGPGTRLTVT.

The chain carries TRBV7-2 and TRBJ2-3; D might be TRBD1 (5 bases). Germline CDR1 is SGHTA and CDR2 is FQGNSA. The CDR3 runs 13 residues. Trimming removed 3 bases from V and 5 bases from J, with 9 bases in between. The chain's CDR3 is CASSFLGEDTQYF. CDR3 DNA sequence: TGTGCCAGCAGCTTCCTAGGGGAAGATACGCAGTATTTT.

The chain employs TRBV19 and TRBJ1-2; TRBD1 might be the D (5 bases). V lost 5 bases and J lost 0, with 10 bases in between. Germline V lookup: CDR1 LNHDA, CDR2 SQIVND (reference sequence). The length of the CDR3 is 14 residues. CDR3 coding DNA: TGTGCCAGTAGTTCCGGGACTTCTAACTATGGCTACACCTTC. Its translation: CASSSGTSNYGYTF.

This clone is a singleton in its sample. The chain couples TRBV2 to TRBJ1-6; 7 nucleotides agree with TRBD1. Germline loops: CDR1 SNHLY, CDR2 FYNNEI. Losses at the gene ends were 6 bases for V and 9 bases for J; bases not matched to a gene: 8. This CDR3 has 14 residues. The CDR3 here is CASSETGPPSPLHF. The CDR3 region has the DNA TGTGCCAGCAGCGAGACAGGGCCTCCTTCACCCCTCCACTTT.

V usage is TRBV5-1 and J usage is TRBJ1-6, with 9 bases lining up with TRBD1. The CDR3 has 15 residues. Germline V gene data show CDR1 as SGHRS and CDR2 as YFSETQ. V dropped 2 bases and J dropped 8; count of bases not matched to a gene: 5. The CDR3 region has the DNA TGCGCCAGCAGCTTAGGGGACAGGGTATATTCACCCCTCCACTTT. Protein product: CASSLGDRVYSPLHF.

This clone was seen repeatedly, ten times or more. The chain joins TRBV19 to TRBJ2-3; weak D call: TRBD1 (5 bases). Germline CDR1 and CDR2: LNHDA and SQIVND (reference sequence). This CDR3 has 14 amino acids. Trimming took off 9 bases at V and 6 bases at J, with 19 bases between the two ends. This chain's CDR3 is CASTRTHTADTQYF. The DNA of the CDR3 is TGTGCCAGCACCCGGACACACACCGCCGATACGCAGTATTTT.

V and J are TRBV2 and TRBJ1-6, with D unclear. There are 13 residues in the CDR3. Per the germline V gene, CDR1 is SNHLY and CDR2 is FYNNEI. V dropped 7 bases and J dropped 10 bases, with 14 bases sitting between them. CDR3 DNA: TGTGCCAGCAATCCGGTTCGTGAGTCACCCCTCCACTTT. Its translation: CASNPVRESPLHF.

The chain joins TRBV27 to TRBJ1-1, with 7 bases matching TRBD1. CDR1 and CDR2 (germline): MNHEY, SMNVEV (reference sequence). CDR3 length: 16 residues. V was pared by 2 bases and J by 0 bases, with 6 bases of the junction left unmatched. CDR3 amino acids: CASSLTGVYMNTEAFF. Here the CDR3 DNA reads TGTGCCAGCAGTTTAACAGGGGTTTACATGAACACTGAAGCTTTCTTT.

V is TRBV9 and J is TRBJ1-1; no firm D call. The CDR3 runs 12 residues. CDR1 SGDLS and CDR2 YYNGEE come from the germline V gene. The germline V and J ends were trimmed by 3 bases and 9 bases, with 12 bases remaining between them. The DNA of the CDR3 is TGTGCCAGCAGCGCCCGGGAGGAGCAAGCTTTCTTT. Translating it yields CASSAREEQAFF.

This chain uses TRBV14 with TRBJ2-7; the D gene is possibly TRBD1 (7 bases). CDR1 is SGHDN and CDR2 is FVKESK in the germline V gene. The length of the CDR3 is 15 residues. V dropped 5 bases and J dropped 2 bases, with 16 bases sitting between them. The CDR3 region has the DNA TGTGCCAGCAGCATTAGCGGACAGGTTCCCTACGAGCAGTACTTC. It yields the protein CASSISGQVPYEQYF.

This chain connects TRBV3-1 (or the pseudogene TRBV3-2) to TRBJ1-6, with D hard to call. V shed 4 bases and J shed 5 bases, with 9 bases lying between them. The CDR3 runs 14 residues. CDR1 is LGHDT, CDR2 YNNKEL, per germline (reference sequence). CDR3 loop: CASSRTDDNSPLHF. The CDR3 region has the DNA TGTGCCAGCAGCCGGACTGATGATAATTCACCCCTCCACTTT.

This rearrangement joins TRBV7-2 to TRBJ2-3; TRBD2 matches 9 bases. This CDR3 comprises 18 residues. In germline, CDR1 is SGHTA, CDR2 FQGNSA. V trimming: 7 bases; J trimming: 0 bases; junction bases outside the gene matches: 14. CDR3: CASTRRAGGPTSTDTQYF. CDR3 nucleotide sequence: TGTGCCAGCACCAGAAGGGCGGGGGGGCCAACTAGCACAGATACGCAGTATTTT.

This chain uses TRBV19 with TRBJ1-5; TRBD1 matches at 7 bases. This CDR3 contains 13 residues. The J segment lost 7 bases and the V segment lost 5 bases, leaving 5 bases of the junction unmatched. Germline V gene data show CDR1 as LNHDA and CDR2 as SQIVND (reference sequence). The CDR3 loop reads CASSSGQRQPQHF. The CDR3 region has the DNA TGTGCCAGTAGTTCGGGACAGCGCCAGCCCCAGCATTTT. Looking up the rest from reference TRBV19 and TRBJ1-5 gives the full variable domain: DGGITQSPKYLFRKEGQNVTLSCEQNLNHDAMYWYRQDPGQGLRLIYYSQIVNDFQKGDIAEGYSVSREKKESFPLTVTSAQKNPTAFYLCASSSGQRQPQHFGDGTRLSIL.

This clone was seen only once. V gene TRBV19 combines with J gene TRBJ2-3; TRBD1 is a possible D gene (5 bases). CDR1 is LNHDA, CDR2 SQIVND, per germline (reference sequence). Trimming took 4 bases from V and 1 from J, leaving 9 bases between them. The CDR3 spans 14 residues. The CDR3 sequence: CASSRLQGTDTQYF. The DNA for the CDR3 is TGTGCCAGTAGTAGGTTACAGGGCACAGATACGCAGTATTTT.

V and J are TRBV2 and TRBJ1-6, with D perhaps TRBD1 (6 bases). This CDR3 is built from 15 residues. The germline gives CDR1 SNHLY, CDR2 FYNNEI. Trimming shortened V by 7 bases and J by 7 bases, and 17 bases separated the two germline ends. The CDR3 sequence: CASTNGQINNSPLHF. The CDR3 nucleotides are TGTGCCAGCACCAACGGACAGATCAACAATTCACCCCTCCACTTT.

The chain joins TRBV5-1 to TRBJ1-1; TRBD1 aligns across 7 bases. Germline values: CDR1 SGHRS, CDR2 YFSETQ. V gave up 7 bases and J gave up 7 bases; unmatched junction bases: 13. This CDR3 spans 14 amino acids. The DNA for the CDR3 is TGCGCCAGCCAAATGGGTCCCGGACAGGTTGAAGCTTTCTTT. It codes for CASQMGPGQVEAFF.